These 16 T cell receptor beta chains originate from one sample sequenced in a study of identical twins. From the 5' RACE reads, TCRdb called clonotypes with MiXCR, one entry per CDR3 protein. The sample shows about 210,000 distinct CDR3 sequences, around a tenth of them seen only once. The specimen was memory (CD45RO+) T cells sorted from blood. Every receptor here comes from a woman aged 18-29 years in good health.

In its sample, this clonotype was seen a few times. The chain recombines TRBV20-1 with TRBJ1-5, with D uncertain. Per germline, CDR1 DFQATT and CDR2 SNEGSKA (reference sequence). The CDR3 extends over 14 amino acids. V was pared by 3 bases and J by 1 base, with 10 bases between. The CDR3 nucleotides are TGCAGTGCTAGGGGTCTAGGCAGCAATCAGCCCCAGCATTTT. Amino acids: CSARGLGSNQPQHF.

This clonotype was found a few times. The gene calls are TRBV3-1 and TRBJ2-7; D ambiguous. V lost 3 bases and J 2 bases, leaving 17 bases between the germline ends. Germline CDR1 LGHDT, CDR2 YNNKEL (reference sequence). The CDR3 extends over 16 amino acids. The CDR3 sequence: CASSQGILSPPYEQYF. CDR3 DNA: TGTGCCAGCAGCCAGGGGATCCTTTCCCCACCCTACGAGCAGTACTTC.

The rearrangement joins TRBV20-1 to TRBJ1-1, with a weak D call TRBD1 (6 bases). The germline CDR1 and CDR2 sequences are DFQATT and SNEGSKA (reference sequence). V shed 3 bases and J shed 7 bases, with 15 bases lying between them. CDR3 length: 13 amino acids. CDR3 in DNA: TGCAGTGCTAGGCGCAGGGGAGGGGATGAAGCTTTCTTT. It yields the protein CSARRRGGDEAFF.

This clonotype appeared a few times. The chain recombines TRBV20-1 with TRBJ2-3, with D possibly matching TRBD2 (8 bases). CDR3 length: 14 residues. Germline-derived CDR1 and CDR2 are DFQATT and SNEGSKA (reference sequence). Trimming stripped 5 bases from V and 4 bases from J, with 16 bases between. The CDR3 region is CSAGDSGRSDTQYF. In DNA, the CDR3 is TGCAGTGCTGGGGACAGCGGGAGATCAGATACGCAGTATTTT.

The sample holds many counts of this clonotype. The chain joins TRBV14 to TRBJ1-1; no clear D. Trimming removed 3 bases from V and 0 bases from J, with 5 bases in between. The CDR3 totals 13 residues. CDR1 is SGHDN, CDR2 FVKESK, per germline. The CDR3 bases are TGTGCCAGCAGCCAGGAACTGAACACTGAAGCTTTCTTT. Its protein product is CASSQELNTEAFF. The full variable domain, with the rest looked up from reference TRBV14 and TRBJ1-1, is EAGVTQFPSHSVIEKGQTVTLRCDPISGHDNLYWYRRVMGKEIKFLLHFVKESKQDESGMPNNRFLAERTGGTYSTLKVQPAELEDSGVYFCASSQELNTEAFFGQGTRLTVV.

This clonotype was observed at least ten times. The CDR3 region has the DNA TGTGCCAGCAGCTCTACAGCCTTCCAAGAGACCCAGTACTTC. This codes for CASSSTAFQETQYF. V usage is TRBV7-2 and J usage is TRBJ2-5, with D hard to call. Germline assignment: CDR1 SGHTA and CDR2 FQGNSA. The CDR3 sequence is 14 residues long. V dropped 4 bases and J dropped 1 base, with 10 bases sitting between them.

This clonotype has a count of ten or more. The CDR3 bases are TGTGCCAGCAGCTTGGCGGGGTCGGTCAATGAGCAGTTCTTC. This gives the protein CASSLAGSVNEQFF. This chain connects TRBV7-9 to TRBJ2-1, with a weak D call TRBD2 (6 bases). The CDR3 covers 14 residues. V lost 3 bases and J lost 6, with 12 bases in between. Germline values: CDR1 SEHNR, CDR2 FQNEAQ (reference sequence).

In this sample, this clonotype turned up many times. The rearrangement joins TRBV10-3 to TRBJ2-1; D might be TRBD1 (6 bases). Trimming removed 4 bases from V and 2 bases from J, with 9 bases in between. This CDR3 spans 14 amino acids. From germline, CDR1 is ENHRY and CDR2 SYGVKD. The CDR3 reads CAISAGVPYNEQFF. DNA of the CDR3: TGTGCCATCAGTGCAGGGGTCCCCTACAATGAGCAGTTCTTC.

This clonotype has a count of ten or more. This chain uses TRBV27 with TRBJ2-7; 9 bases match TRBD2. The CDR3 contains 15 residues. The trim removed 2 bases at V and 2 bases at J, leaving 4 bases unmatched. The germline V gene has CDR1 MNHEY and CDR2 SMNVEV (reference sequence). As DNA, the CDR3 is TGTGCCAGCAGTTTAAGACTAGCGGAGACCTACGAGCAGTACTTC. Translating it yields CASSLRLAETYEQYF.

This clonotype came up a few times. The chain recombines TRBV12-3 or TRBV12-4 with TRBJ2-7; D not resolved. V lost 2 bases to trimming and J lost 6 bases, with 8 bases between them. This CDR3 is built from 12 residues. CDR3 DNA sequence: TGTGCCAGCAGTTTACGCCCGGGCGAGCAGTACTTC. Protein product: CASSLRPGEQYF.

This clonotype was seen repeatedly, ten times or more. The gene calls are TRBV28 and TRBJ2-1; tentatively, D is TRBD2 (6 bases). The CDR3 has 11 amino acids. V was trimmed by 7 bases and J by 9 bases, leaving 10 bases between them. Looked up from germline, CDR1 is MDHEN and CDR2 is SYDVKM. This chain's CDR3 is CASTGASEQFF. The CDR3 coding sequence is TGTGCCAGCACGGGAGCAAGTGAGCAGTTCTTC.

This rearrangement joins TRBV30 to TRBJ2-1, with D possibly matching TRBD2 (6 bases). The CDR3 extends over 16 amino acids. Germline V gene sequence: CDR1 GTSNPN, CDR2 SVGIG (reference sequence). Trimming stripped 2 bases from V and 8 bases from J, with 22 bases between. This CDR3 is CAWSFNGRSFRDEQFF. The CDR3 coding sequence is TGTGCCTGGAGTTTTAACGGGAGAAGTTTCCGGGATGAGCAGTTCTTC.

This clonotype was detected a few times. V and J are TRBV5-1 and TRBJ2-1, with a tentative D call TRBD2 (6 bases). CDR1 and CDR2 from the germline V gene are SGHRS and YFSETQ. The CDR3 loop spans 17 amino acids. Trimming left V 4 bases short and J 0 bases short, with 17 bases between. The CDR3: CASSHRFLAASYNEQFF. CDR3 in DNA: TGCGCCAGCAGCCACAGATTCTTAGCGGCCTCCTACAATGAGCAGTTCTTC.

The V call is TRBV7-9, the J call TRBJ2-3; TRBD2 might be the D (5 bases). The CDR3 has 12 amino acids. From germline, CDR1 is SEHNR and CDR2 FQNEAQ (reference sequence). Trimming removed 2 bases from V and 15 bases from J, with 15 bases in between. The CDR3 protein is CASSLPPTSCYF. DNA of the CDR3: TGTGCCAGCAGCTTACCTCCAACTAGTTGTTATTTT. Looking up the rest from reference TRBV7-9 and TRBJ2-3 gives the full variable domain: DTGVSQNPRHKITKRGQNVTFRCDPISEHNRLYWYRQTLGQGPEFLTYFQNEAQLEKSRLLSDRFSAERPKGSFSTLEIQRTEQGDSAMYLCASSLPPTSCYFGPGTRLTVL.

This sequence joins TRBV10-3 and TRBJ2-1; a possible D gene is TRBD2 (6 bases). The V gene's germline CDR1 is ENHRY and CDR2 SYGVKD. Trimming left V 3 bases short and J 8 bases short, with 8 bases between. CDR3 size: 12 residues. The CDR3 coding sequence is TGTGCCATCAGTGAAAAGCGGGATGAGCAGTTCTTC. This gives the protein CAISEKRDEQFF.

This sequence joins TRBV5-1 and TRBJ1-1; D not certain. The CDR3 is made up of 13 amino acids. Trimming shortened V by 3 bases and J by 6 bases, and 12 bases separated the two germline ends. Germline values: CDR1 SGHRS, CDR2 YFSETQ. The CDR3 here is CASSSEKESEAFF. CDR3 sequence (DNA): TGCGCCAGCAGCTCGGAAAAGGAATCTGAAGCTTTCTTT.